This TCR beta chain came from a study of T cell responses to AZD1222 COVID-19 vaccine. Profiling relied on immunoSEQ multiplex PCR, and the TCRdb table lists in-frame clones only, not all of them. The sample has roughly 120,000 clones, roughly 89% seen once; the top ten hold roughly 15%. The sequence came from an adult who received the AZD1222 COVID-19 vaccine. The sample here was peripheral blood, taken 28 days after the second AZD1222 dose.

CDR3 coding DNA: TGTGCCAGCAGCCCTGTAGCGGGGGTGCTCGAGCAGTACTTC. It codes for CASSPVAGVLEQYF. The V and J genes are TRBV11-3 and TRBJ2-7; 9 nucleotides line up with TRBD2. V trimming: 5 bases; J trimming: 6 bases; junction bases outside the gene matches: 8. Germline V CDR1 and CDR2: SGHNT, YENEEA. The CDR3 is made up of 14 amino acids.